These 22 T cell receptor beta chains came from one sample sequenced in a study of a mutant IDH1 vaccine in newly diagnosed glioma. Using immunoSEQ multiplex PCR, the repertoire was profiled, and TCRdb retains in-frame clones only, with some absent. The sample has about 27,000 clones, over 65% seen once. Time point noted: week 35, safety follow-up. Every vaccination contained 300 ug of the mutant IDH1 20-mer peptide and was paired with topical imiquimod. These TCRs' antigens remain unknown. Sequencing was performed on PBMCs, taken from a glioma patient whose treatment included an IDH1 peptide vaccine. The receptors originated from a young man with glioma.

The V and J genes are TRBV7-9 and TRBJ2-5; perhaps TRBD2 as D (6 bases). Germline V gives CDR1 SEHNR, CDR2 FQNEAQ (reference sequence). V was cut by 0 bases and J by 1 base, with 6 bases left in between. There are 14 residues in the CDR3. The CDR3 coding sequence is TGTGCCAGCAGCTTAGCGGGGGGCCAAGAGACCCAGTACTTC. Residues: CASSLAGGQETQYF.

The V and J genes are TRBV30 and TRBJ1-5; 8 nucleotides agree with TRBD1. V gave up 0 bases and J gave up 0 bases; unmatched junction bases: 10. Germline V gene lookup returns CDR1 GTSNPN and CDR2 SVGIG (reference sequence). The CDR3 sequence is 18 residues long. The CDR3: CAWSVYTGGVYSNQPQHF. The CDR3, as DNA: TGTGCCTGGAGTGTATACACAGGGGGAGTTTATAGCAATCAGCCCCAGCATTTT.

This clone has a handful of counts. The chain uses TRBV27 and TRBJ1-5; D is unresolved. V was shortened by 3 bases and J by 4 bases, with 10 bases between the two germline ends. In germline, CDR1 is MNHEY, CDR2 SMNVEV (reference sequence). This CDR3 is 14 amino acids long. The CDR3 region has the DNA TGTGCCAGCAGTTTGCGAGGGAGGAATCAGCCCCAGCATTTT. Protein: CASSLRGRNQPQHF.

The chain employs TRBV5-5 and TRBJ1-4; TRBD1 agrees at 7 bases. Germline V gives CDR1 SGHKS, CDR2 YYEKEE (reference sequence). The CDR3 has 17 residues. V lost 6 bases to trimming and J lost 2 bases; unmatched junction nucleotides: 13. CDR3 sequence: CASTEGAQTPTNEKLFF. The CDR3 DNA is TGTGCCAGCACCGAGGGGGCCCAAACCCCCACTAATGAAAAACTGTTTTTT.

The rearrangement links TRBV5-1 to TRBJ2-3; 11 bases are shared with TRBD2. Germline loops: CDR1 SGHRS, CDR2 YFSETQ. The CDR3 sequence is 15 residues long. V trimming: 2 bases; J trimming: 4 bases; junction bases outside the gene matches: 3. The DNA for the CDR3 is TGCGCCAGCAGCTTCGAACTAGCGGGAGCAGATACGCAGTATTTT. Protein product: CASSFELAGADTQYF.

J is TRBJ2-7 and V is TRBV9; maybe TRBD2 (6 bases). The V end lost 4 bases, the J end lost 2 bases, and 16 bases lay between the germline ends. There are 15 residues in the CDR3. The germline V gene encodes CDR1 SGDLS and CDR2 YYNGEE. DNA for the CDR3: TGTGCCAGCAGCACCCGGGAGAAGTCCGCCTACGAGCAGTACTTC. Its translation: CASSTREKSAYEQYF.

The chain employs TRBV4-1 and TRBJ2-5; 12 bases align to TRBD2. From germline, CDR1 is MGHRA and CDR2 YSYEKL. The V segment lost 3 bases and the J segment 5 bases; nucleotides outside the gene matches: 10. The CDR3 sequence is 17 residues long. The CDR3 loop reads CASSHAILLAGGETQYF. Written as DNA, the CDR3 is TGCGCCAGCAGCCACGCCATCTTACTAGCGGGAGGTGAGACCCAGTACTTC.

The CDR3: CSVLAEREGINEQFF. CDR3 bases: TGCAGCGTCCTCGCTGAGCGGGAGGGTATCAATGAGCAGTTCTTC. This chain joins TRBV29-1 and TRBJ2-1; 10 positions match TRBD2. Germline V gives CDR1 SQVTM, CDR2 ANQGSEA. The trim removed 6 bases at V and 6 bases at J, leaving 11 bases unmatched. The CDR3 loop spans 15 amino acids.

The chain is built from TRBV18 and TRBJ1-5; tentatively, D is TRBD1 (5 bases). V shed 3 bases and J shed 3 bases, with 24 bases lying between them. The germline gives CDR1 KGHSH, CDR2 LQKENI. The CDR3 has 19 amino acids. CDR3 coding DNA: TGTGCCAGCTCACCGGACGCAAGAGGCGCAGGGCGGGACAATCAGCCCCAGCATTTT. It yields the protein CASSPDARGAGRDNQPQHF.

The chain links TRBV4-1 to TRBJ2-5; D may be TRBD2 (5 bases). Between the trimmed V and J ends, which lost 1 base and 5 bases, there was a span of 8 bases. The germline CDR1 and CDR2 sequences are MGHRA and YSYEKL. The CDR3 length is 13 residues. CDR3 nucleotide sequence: TGCGCCAGCAGCCAAGCTGCGGGTGAGACCCAGTACTTC. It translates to CASSQAAGETQYF.

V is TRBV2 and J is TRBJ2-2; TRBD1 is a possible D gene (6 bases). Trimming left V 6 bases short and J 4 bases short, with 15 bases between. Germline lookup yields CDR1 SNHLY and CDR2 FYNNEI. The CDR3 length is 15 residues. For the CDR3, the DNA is TGTGCCAGCAGCCTCAGGACAGCCTTCACCGGGGAGCTGTTTTTT. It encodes CASSLRTAFTGELFF.

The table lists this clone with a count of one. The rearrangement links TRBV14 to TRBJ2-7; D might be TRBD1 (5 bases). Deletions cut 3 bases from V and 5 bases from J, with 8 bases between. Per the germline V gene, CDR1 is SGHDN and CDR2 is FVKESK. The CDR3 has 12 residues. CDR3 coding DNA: TGTGCCAGCAGCCAGAACAGGAACGAGCAGTACTTC. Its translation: CASSQNRNEQYF. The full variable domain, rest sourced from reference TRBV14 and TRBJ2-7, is EAGVTQFPSHSVIEKGQTVTLRCDPISGHDNLYWYRRVMGKEIKFLLHFVKESKQDESGMPNNRFLAERTGGTYSTLKVQPAELEDSGVYFCASSQNRNEQYFGPGTRLTVT.

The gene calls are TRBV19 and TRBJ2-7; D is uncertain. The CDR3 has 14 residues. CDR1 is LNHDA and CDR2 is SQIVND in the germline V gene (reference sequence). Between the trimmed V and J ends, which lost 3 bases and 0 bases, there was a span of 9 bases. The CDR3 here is CASSIRYSSYEQYF. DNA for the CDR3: TGTGCCAGTAGTATCCGTTATAGCTCCTACGAGCAGTACTTC.

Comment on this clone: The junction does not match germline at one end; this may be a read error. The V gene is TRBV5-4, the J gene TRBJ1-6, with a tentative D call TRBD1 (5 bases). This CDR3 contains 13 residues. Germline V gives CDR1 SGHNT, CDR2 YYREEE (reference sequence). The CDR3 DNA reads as TGTGCCAGCAATGCAGGGTATAGTTCACCCCTCCACTTT. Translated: CASNAGYSSPLHF.

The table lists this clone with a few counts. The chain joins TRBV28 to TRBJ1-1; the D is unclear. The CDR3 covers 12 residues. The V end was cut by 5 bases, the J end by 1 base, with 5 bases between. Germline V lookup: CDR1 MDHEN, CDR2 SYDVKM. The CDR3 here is CASSPPNTEAFF. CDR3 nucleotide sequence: TGTGCCAGCAGTCCCCCGAACACTGAAGCTTTCTTT.

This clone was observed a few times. Here the CDR3 DNA reads TGTGCCAGCAGCTTACAGCGCGAATCCGGGGAGCTGTTTTTT. Protein product: CASSLQRESGELFF. V gene TRBV7-2 combines with J gene TRBJ2-2; D uncertain. Germline lookup yields CDR1 SGHTA and CDR2 FQGNSA. This CDR3 is built from 14 residues. The germline V and J ends were trimmed by 2 bases and 6 bases, with 10 bases remaining between them.

The CDR3 DNA reads TGTGCCAGCAGAACAGGGGAGGAAGATCAGCCCCAGCATTTT. This codes for CASRTGEEDQPQHF. J is TRBJ1-5 and V is TRBV2; TRBD1 matches 7 bases. The CDR3 contains 14 residues. Looked up from germline, CDR1 is SNHLY and CDR2 is FYNNEI. V was pared by 6 bases and J by 5 bases, with 7 bases of the junction left unmatched.

CDR3 protein: CASSPGGVGTEAFF. CDR3 coding DNA: TGTGCCAGTAGTCCGGGGGGTGTAGGTACTGAAGCTTTCTTT. V is TRBV19 and J is TRBJ1-1; D is possibly TRBD1 (5 bases). This CDR3 spans 14 amino acids. V lost 5 bases and J 5 bases, leaving 15 bases between the germline ends. CDR1 LNHDA and CDR2 SQIVND come from the germline V gene (reference sequence).

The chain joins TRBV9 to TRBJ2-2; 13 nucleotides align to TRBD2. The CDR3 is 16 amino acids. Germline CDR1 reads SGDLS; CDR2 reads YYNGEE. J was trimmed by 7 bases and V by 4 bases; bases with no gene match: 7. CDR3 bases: TGTGCCAGCAGCCCAGGACTAGCGGGAGCGGGCGGGGAGCTGTTTTTT. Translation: CASSPGLAGAGGELFF.

The CDR3 DNA reads as TGTGCCAGCAGCAAAGACAGGGACTATGGCTACACCTTC. Translated, it gives CASSKDRDYGYTF. V gene TRBV2 combines with J gene TRBJ1-2; 7 nucleotides align to TRBD1. This CDR3 has 13 amino acids. Trimming removed 6 bases from V and 3 bases from J; junction bases left unmatched: 4. Germline-derived CDR1 and CDR2 are SNHLY and FYNNEI.

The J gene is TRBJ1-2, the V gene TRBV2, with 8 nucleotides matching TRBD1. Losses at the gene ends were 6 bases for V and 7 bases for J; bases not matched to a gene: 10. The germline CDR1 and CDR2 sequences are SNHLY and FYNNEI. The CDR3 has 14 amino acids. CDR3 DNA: TGTGCCAGCAGGGAAATCGACAGGGGTACTGGCTACACCTTC. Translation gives CASREIDRGTGYTF.

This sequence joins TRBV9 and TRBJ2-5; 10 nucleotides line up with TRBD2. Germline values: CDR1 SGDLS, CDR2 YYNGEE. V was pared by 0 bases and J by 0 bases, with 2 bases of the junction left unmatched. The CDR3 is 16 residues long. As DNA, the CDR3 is TGTGCCAGCAGCGTAGCCACTAGCGGGGACCAAGAGACCCAGTACTTC. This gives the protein CASSVATSGDQETQYF. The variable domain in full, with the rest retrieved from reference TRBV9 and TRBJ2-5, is DSGVTQTPKHLITATGQRVTLRCSPRSGDLSVYWYQQSLDQGLQFLIQYYNGEERAKGNILERFSAQQFPDLHSELNLSSLELGDSALYFCASSVATSGDQETQYFGPGTRLLVL.